Listed below are T cell receptor beta chains from one sample, sequenced in a study of cytomegalovirus exposure and HLA in healthy donors. TCRdb's table, derived via immunoSEQ multiplex PCR, lists solely in-frame clones and lacks some. The sample records 170,000 or so clones, approximately 84% being singletons. Sample: PBMCs. These receptors were taken from a girl under 18 in good health and CMV-seropositive. Both conserved end residues are part of each CDR3. D genes are given only for firm matches. Clone sizes are given selectively: once, few, many, or a class where the clone is expanded.

CASSSDRGNEKLFF,TGTGCCAGCAGTTCAGACAGGGGTAATGAAAAACTGTTTTTT,TRBD1,TRBV7-9,TRBJ1-4,-
CASSPDSRNPNSPLHF,TGTGCCAGCTCACCGGACAGCAGAAATCCCAATTCACCCCTCCACTTT,-,TRBV18,TRBJ1-6,once
CAWSPVQETQYF,TGTGCCTGGAGCCCAGTCCAAGAGACCCAGTACTTC,-,TRBV30,TRBJ2-5,-
CASSRGQGYEQYF,TGTGCCAGCAGTCGGGGACAGGGGTACGAGCAGTACTTC,TRBD1,TRBV27,TRBJ2-7,-
CASRFNRAGVYGYTF,TGTGCCAGCAGGTTCAATAGGGCCGGGGTCTATGGCTACACCTTC,-,TRBV5-6,TRBJ1-2,-
CASSWRTGSDTQYF,TGTGCCAGCAGCTGGCGGACAGGGTCAGATACGCAGTATTTT,TRBD1,TRBV27,TRBJ2-3,-
CASSPGTGGNTEAFF,TGTGCCAGCTCACCGGGGACAGGGGGAAACACTGAAGCTTTCTTT,TRBD1,TRBV18,TRBJ1-1,-
CAISSRPGGHTDTQYF,TGTGCCATCAGTTCACGACCTGGGGGCCACACAGATACGCAGTATTTT,-,TRBV10-3,TRBJ2-3,few
CAWSTSGGPYEQYF,TGTGCCTGGAGTACCTCGGGGGGCCCCTACGAGCAGTACTTC,-,TRBV30,TRBJ2-7,once
CASSLASTNEKLFF,TGCGCCAGCAGCTTGGCATCAACTAATGAAAAACTGTTTTTT,-,TRBV5-1,TRBJ1-4,-
CASSEIVVGQAPRYGYTF,TGTGCCAGCAGTGAAATAGTGGTGGGGCAGGCCCCTAGATATGGCTACACCTTC,-,TRBV6-1,TRBJ1-2,-
CASSRTSVSYEQYF,TGTGCCAGCAGCCGAACATCCGTATCCTACGAGCAGTACTTC,-,TRBV6-5,TRBJ2-7,-
CAWSVRENQPQHF,TGTGCCTGGAGTGTTAGGGAGAATCAGCCCCAGCATTTT,-,TRBV30,TRBJ1-5,-
CASRRGLIHEQFF,TGTGCCAGCAGGAGGGGACTTATCCATGAGCAGTTCTTC,-,TRBV7-2,TRBJ2-1,-
CAWTRSNYGYTF,TGTGCCTGGACGAGATCGAACTATGGCTACACCTTC,-,TRBV30,TRBJ1-2,-
CASSLRQQYGYTF,TGTGCCAGCAGCTTAAGACAGCAATATGGCTACACCTTC,-,TRBV7-2,TRBJ1-2,-
CASSPPNSRGDLSYEQYF,TGTGCCAGCTCACCACCTAACTCACGGGGGGACCTCTCCTACGAGCAGTACTTC,TRBD2,TRBV18,TRBJ2-7,-
CASSSYKTGLNTEAFF,TGCGCCAGCAGCTCCTATAAGACAGGACTGAACACTGAAGCTTTCTTT,-,TRBV5-1,TRBJ1-1,-
CASSETGGAGNTEAFF,TGTGCCAGCAGTGAGACAGGGGGCGCGGGGAACACTGAAGCTTTCTTT,TRBD1,TRBV6-4,TRBJ1-1,few
CASSLYSRDSQFNYGYTF,TGTGCCAGCAGCTTATATTCTAGGGACAGTCAGTTTAACTATGGCTACACCTTC,TRBD1,TRBV7-9,TRBJ1-2,-
CASSWWTGGYGYTF,TGTGCCAGCAGCTGGTGGACAGGGGGCTATGGCTACACCTTC,TRBD1,TRBV7-2,TRBJ1-2,-
CASSPLHGQGAYDGYTF,TGTGCCAGCTCACCACTTCACGGACAGGGGGCATATGATGGCTACACCTTC,TRBD1,TRBV18,TRBJ1-2,-
CASSIGQGVKTEAFF,TGTGCCAGTAGTATAGGTCAGGGGGTGAAGACTGAAGCTTTCTTT,TRBD1,TRBV19,TRBJ1-1,-
CASSRGLNNQPQHF,TGTGCCAGCAGTCGAGGGTTAAACAATCAGCCCCAGCATTTT,-,TRBV6-5,TRBJ1-5,-
CASSVDRGQETQYF,TGTGCCAGCAGTGTCGACAGGGGCCAAGAGACCCAGTACTTC,TRBD1,TRBV2,TRBJ2-5,-
CASSGPPTSGGAGEQYF,TGTGCCAGCAGCGGCCCACCGACTAGCGGGGGGGCCGGAGAGCAGTACTTC,TRBD2,TRBV9,TRBJ2-7,-
CASSALAGGPGETQYF,TGTGCCAGCAGCGCGCTAGCGGGGGGGCCGGGAGAGACCCAGTACTTC,TRBD2,TRBV9,TRBJ2-5,-
CASSLLIGSGADTQYF,TGTGCCAGCAGCTTGTTGATCGGGAGTGGGGCAGATACGCAGTATTTT,-,TRBV5-8,TRBJ2-3,-
CASSLQGSNTEAFF,TGCGCCAGCAGCTTACAGGGCTCGAACACTGAAGCTTTCTTT,-,TRBV5-1,TRBJ1-1,once
CASSFDRGRLGANVLTF,TGTGCCAGCAGCTTCGACAGGGGGCGACTCGGGGCCAACGTCCTGACTTTC,TRBD1,TRBV13,TRBJ2-6,-
CASSSGEGYEKLFF,TGTGCCAGCAGTTCAGGGGAGGGGTATGAAAAACTGTTTTTT,-,TRBV6-1,TRBJ1-4,-
CASSSRRGGRATGADTQYF,TGTGCCAGCAGCTCGAGGAGGGGCGGGAGGGCGACGGGTGCAGATACGCAGTATTTT,TRBD2,TRBV11-2,TRBJ2-3,few
CASSLMGGTEAFF,TGTGCCAGTAGTCTTATGGGGGGGACTGAAGCTTTCTTT,-,TRBV19,TRBJ1-1,-
CASSVGQGFGYTF,TGTGCCAGTAGTGTCGGACAGGGGTTTGGCTACACCTTC,TRBD1,TRBV19,TRBJ1-2,-
CASSLLVLQGNSPLHF,TGTGCCAGCAGCTTGCTTGTATTACAGGGCAATTCACCCCTCCACTTT,-,TRBV5-5,TRBJ1-6,once
CASSWDRKRSYEQYF,TGTGCCAGCAGCTGGGACAGAAAACGATCCTACGAGCAGTACTTC,TRBD1,TRBV7-2,TRBJ2-7,-
CASSASPYYPDLDEQFF,TGTGCCAGCAGTGCCTCTCCATACTACCCCGATTTAGATGAGCAGTTCTTC,-,TRBV27,TRBJ2-1,-
CASRENGQNYGYTF,TGTGCCAGCAGGGAGAATGGACAGAACTATGGCTACACCTTC,-,TRBV6-5,TRBJ1-2,-
CASSGLGLEQFF,TGTGCCAGCAGCGGGTTGGGGCTCGAGCAGTTCTTC,-,TRBV9,TRBJ2-1,once